The rows below give T cell receptor beta chains drawn from one sample of a study of control samples from healthy donors and cancer patients. Some clones are missing from TCRdb's copy, which holds only in-frame ones; the method was immunoSEQ multiplex PCR. The sample consists of 80,000 to 85,000 clones, around nine tenths of them appearing once. What was sequenced was blood. The source of these receptors is a woman aged 50 to 65 in good health. CDR3s include the opening cysteine and the closing phenylalanine or tryptophan. Each record gives: D gene, V gene, J gene, clone size, CDR3 protein, CDR3 DNA. D genes are given only for firm matches. Size tells how often a clone was seen (once, few, many) or the class of an expanded clone, and some rows leave it out.

NA,TRBV5-4,TRBJ1-6,NA,CASSPDSHSPLHF,TGTGCCAGCAGCCCCGACAGCCATTCACCCCTCCACTTT
NA,TRBV3-1/TRBV3-2,TRBJ1-6,few,CASSQAASWSPLHF,TGTGCCAGCAGCCAAGCAGCGTCTTGGTCACCCCTCCACTTT
NA,TRBV9,TRBJ1-3,NA,CASQPEGASGNTIYF,TGTGCCAGCCAACCTGAGGGAGCCTCTGGAAACACCATATATTTT
TRBD2,TRBV6-7,TRBJ2-3,NA,CASSSGTSGAEGTDTQYF,TGTGCCAGCAGTTCCGGGACTAGCGGGGCGGAAGGCACAGATACGCAGTATTTT
NA,TRBV7-8,TRBJ1-1,NA,CASSSVRGGGNTEAFF,TGTGCCAGCAGCTCGGTCAGGGGAGGAGGAAACACTGAAGCTTTCTTT
NA,TRBV6-6,TRBJ1-6,medium-sized,CASSQRGDGEMKNSPLHF,TGTGCCAGCAGTCAACGAGGAGACGGCGAGATGAAAAATTCACCCCTCCACTTT
NA,TRBV5-4,TRBJ2-1,NA,CASRPKGGGNEQFF,TGTGCCAGCAGGCCAAAGGGTGGGGGCAATGAGCAGTTCTTC
TRBD1,TRBV7-9,TRBJ1-1,NA,CASSLGTGGLNTEAFF,TGTGCCAGCAGCTTAGGCACAGGGGGCTTGAACACTGAAGCTTTCTTT
TRBD2,TRBV5-1,TRBJ2-3,NA,CATGGGDLADTQYF,TGCGCCACGGGCGGGGGGGACCTTGCAGATACGCAGTATTTT
NA,TRBV3-1/TRBV3-2,TRBJ2-2,NA,CASSSPLVDSPGELFF,TGTGCCAGCAGCTCCCCGCTTGTTGACAGCCCCGGGGAGCTGTTTTTT
NA,TRBV21-1,TRBJ2-2,few,CASSKVEGGTGELFF,TGTGCCAGCAGCAAAGTGGAGGGAGGCACCGGGGAGCTGTTTTTT
TRBD1,TRBV29-1,TRBJ1-6,NA,CSAKGQGTNSPLHF,TGCAGCGCTAAGGGACAGGGGACTAATTCACCCCTCCACTTT
NA,TRBV4-1,TRBJ2-7,NA,CASSQTGTAIYEQYF,TGCGCCAGCAGCCAAACCGGGACTGCAATCTACGAGCAGTACTTC
NA,TRBV2,TRBJ2-2,NA,CASSEGRFTSGSTGELFF,TGTGCCAGCAGTGAAGGTCGCTTCACCTCCGGGAGCACCGGGGAGCTGTTTTTT
NA,TRBV30,TRBJ2-4,NA,CAWRKAGTAIAKNIQYF,TGTGCCTGGAGGAAGGCGGGGACAGCGATAGCCAAAAACATTCAGTACTTC
TRBD1,TRBV4-2,TRBJ1-3,NA,CASSQIQGENTIYF,TGTGCCAGCAGCCAAATACAGGGGGAAAACACCATATATTTT
NA,TRBV24-1,TRBJ2-1,NA,CATSDFPVRKQFF,TGTGCCACCAGTGATTTCCCAGTGAGAAAGCAGTTCTTC
NA,TRBV6-1,TRBJ1-4,NA,CASSDPRRGFQEKLFF,TGTGCCAGCAGTGACCCGAGGAGGGGGTTCCAGGAAAAACTGTTTTTT
NA,TRBV5-1,TRBJ1-1,NA,CASSLEQGSTEAFF,TGCGCCAGCAGCTTGGAGCAGGGAAGCACTGAAGCTTTCTTT
TRBD1,TRBV9,TRBJ2-2,NA,CASSSRTGTGELFF,TGTGCCAGCAGCTCTCGGACAGGGACCGGGGAGCTGTTTTTT
TRBD1,TRBV2,TRBJ1-6,NA,CASSAGQGGNNSPLHF,TGTGCCAGCAGTGCTGGACAGGGGGGGAATAATTCACCCCTCCACTTT
TRBD1,TRBV5-4,TRBJ1-4,NA,CASSSTGTGLEKLFF,TGTGCCAGCAGTTCGACCGGGACAGGGCTCGAAAAACTGTTTTTT
NA,TRBV13,TRBJ1-2,NA,CASSPITGPYGYTF,TGTGCCAGCAGCCCAATAACAGGCCCCTATGGCTACACCTTC
TRBD1,TRBV10-3,TRBJ2-7,NA,CATGDSTNYEQYF,TGTGCCACAGGGGACAGTACTAACTACGAGCAGTACTTC
NA,TRBV5-5,TRBJ1-1,few,CASSTSGTPNTEAFF,TGTGCCAGCAGCACCTCCGGGACCCCGAACACTGAAGCTTTCTTT
TRBD1,TRBV11-2,TRBJ1-1,NA,CASSLEDRGYMNTEAFF,TGTGCCAGCAGCTTAGAAGACAGGGGTTACATGAACACTGAAGCTTTCTTT
NA,TRBV7-9,TRBJ2-3,NA,CASSLGSRSTDTQYF,TGTGCCAGCAGCTTAGGGAGTAGGAGCACAGATACGCAGTATTTT
NA,TRBV7-9,TRBJ1-5,NA,CASSLDEGQPQHF,TGTGCCAGCAGCTTAGATGAAGGTCAGCCCCAGCATTTT
NA,TRBV18,TRBJ1-1,NA,CASSPLRDTEAFF,TGTGCCAGCTCACCATTACGGGATACTGAAGCTTTCTTT
NA,TRBV5-6,TRBJ2-7,NA,CASSLYSEQYF,TGTGCCAGCAGCCTATATAGCGAGCAGTACTTC
NA,TRBV7-9,TRBJ1-2,NA,CASSLAPTDPNYGYTF,TGTGCCAGCAGCTTAGCGCCGACGGACCCTAACTATGGCTACACCTTC
NA,TRBV7-9,TRBJ2-7,NA,CASSLVTGELGYEQYF,TGTGCCAGCAGCTTAGTCACGGGGGAGTTAGGCTACGAGCAGTACTTC
NA,TRBV6-5,TRBJ2-4,NA,CASTQRENIQYF,TGTGCCAGCACCCAAAGGGAGAACATTCAGTACTTC
NA,TRBV12-3/TRBV12-4,TRBJ2-2,NA,CASSLKSGELFF,TGTGCCAGCAGTTTAAAGTCCGGGGAGCTGTTTTTT